Listed below are T cell receptor beta chains from one sample, sequenced in a study of blood T cell repertoires in COVID-19. Profiling relied on immunoSEQ multiplex PCR, and the TCRdb table lists in-frame clones only, not all of them. The table lists roughly 380,000 clones, about nine tenths of them singletons. The sample taken for sequencing was peripheral blood. The source is a woman aged 60-75 years with COVID-19, enrolled during active disease. Both conserved end residues are part of each CDR3.

TRBV5-1	TRBJ1-5	CASSLEGGNQPQHF
TRBV27	TRBJ2-7	CASSITTPPYEQYF
TRBV21-1	TRBJ1-1	CASSKDRQGGMFLKNTEAFF
TRBV7-9	TRBJ1-1	CASSRQGLNTEAFF
TRBV28	TRBJ2-7	CASSLLGDSFSYEQYF
TRBV6-5	TRBJ1-1	CASSRPGTGEAFF
TRBV3-1/TRBV3-2	TRBJ1-2	CASSRGGAPGYTF
TRBV25-1	TRBJ1-2	CASSPGQGANYGYTF
TRBV28	TRBJ1-5	CASSFFVGVGNQPQHF
TRBV27	TRBJ1-1	CASRYSLQGEAFF
TRBV19	TRBJ2-7	CASSSGTGIYEQYF
TRBV4-1	TRBJ1-2	CASSQAAVPGAVYGYTF
TRBV28	TRBJ1-3	CASSRTGGENTIYF
TRBV25-1	TRBJ1-4	CASSALYSNEKLFF
TRBV12-3/TRBV12-4	TRBJ1-3	CASMSFGNTIYF
TRBV6-5	TRBJ1-5	CASSYVGDFNQPQHF
TRBV11-2	TRBJ2-5	CASSLTGPQETQYF
TRBV10-3	TRBJ1-5	CAISESWDTVPQHF
TRBV19	TRBJ1-5	CASANGGSQPQHF
TRBV5-6	TRBJ2-5	CASSPLQETQYF
TRBV13	TRBJ1-1	CASSLEGNTEAFF
TRBV3-1/TRBV3-2	TRBJ1-4	CASSQGTVTMEKLFF
TRBV19	TRBJ1-2	CASRTTGDYGYTF
TRBV6-1	TRBJ2-1	CASSEAGVLYNEQFF
TRBV7-8	TRBJ2-5	CASSLQRTRAPQPGQETQYF
TRBV5-4	TRBJ1-2	CASSFPGRLKGYTF
TRBV2	TRBJ2-2	CASSTAGSAGELFF
TRBV27	TRBJ1-2	CASSLRDRGVYGYTF
TRBV10-1	TRBJ1-5	CASRPGQTNQPQHF
TRBV5-1	TRBJ1-6	CASSFRDRDHSPLHF
TRBV27	TRBJ1-5	CASSNRQGQGAPQHF
TRBV6-5	TRBJ1-1	CASSTHLGENTEAFF
TRBV30	TRBJ1-2	CAWSLGSPGYTF
TRBV7-8	TRBJ1-5	CASSPGTGGLGSQPQHF
TRBV11-3	TRBJ2-1	CASSLGSRAGSYNEQFF
TRBV9	TRBJ1-6	CASSPQGGSYNSPLHF
TRBV3-1/TRBV3-2	TRBJ1-6	CASSRRGGPNIRNNSPLHF
TRBV6-5	TRBJ1-1	CASSYYSRATEAFF
TRBV14	TRBJ2-5	CASSQAETQYF
TRBV27	TRBJ1-1	CASSPARGRNTEAFF
TRBV28	TRBJ1-2	CATLDRNNYGYTF
TRBV5-1	TRBJ2-1	CASSLGGAYNEQFF
TRBV7-8	TRBJ2-1	CASSAPGRDKAYNEQFF
TRBV4-2	TRBJ2-1	CASSQDMTSGSTYNEQFF
TRBV12-3/TRBV12-4	TRBJ2-7	CASSLGTRAEQYF
TRBV20-1	TRBJ2-7	CSARKDRVHF
TRBV19	TRBJ1-1	CASSFSGKNTEAFF
TRBV4-1	TRBJ2-2	CASSQTGSRVGTGELFF
TRBV2	TRBJ2-4	CASSTGGITNIQYF
TRBV7-7	TRBJ2-7	CASSPGLGDEQYF
TRBV11-3	TRBJ2-1	CASSLDGRGASYNEQFF
TRBV19	TRBJ1-6	CASRHKNSPLHF
TRBV6-5	TRBJ1-5	CASRQLNQPQHF
TRBV18	TRBJ1-2	CASSPFLQGVGRSYGYTF
TRBV2	TRBJ2-4	CASTKDSGLAKNIQYF
TRBV5-4	TRBJ1-4	CASAPGTPSTNEKLFF
TRBV27	TRBJ1-3	CASSSLQGKESGNTIYF
TRBV30	TRBJ1-4	CAWRTGSGANEKLFF